This T cell receptor beta chain is from a study of cytomegalovirus exposure and HLA in healthy donors. Broader study findings: Researchers counted over 150 TCR beta chains as cytomegalovirus-associated. Researchers reported that a few CMV-associated chains were confirmed in vitro as CMV antigen-specific.

These donors, healthy bone marrow donors, were studied. This clone showed up just once. Its matching antigen is unknown. The PCR was carried out with 60 Vbeta primers and 13 Jbeta primers. Measured with immunoSEQ multiplex PCR; TCRdb has only the in-frame clones, and not every one. Altogether 130,000 or so clones are present, about two thirds being singletons, with the ten largest covering 5.5% to 8.5%. The TCR sequence derives from a man aged 40-49 years in good health and CMV-seropositive. The sequenced sample was PBMCs.

Written as DNA, the CDR3 is TGTGCCAGCAGTTTGGGGGGAGACTCTGGAAACACCATATATTTT. It translates to CASSLGGDSGNTIYF. The chain employs TRBV28 and TRBJ1-3; perhaps TRBD1 as D (5 bases). Germline loops: CDR1 MDHEN, CDR2 SYDVKM. This CDR3 is built from 15 residues. V was shortened by 3 bases and J by 0 bases, with 9 bases between the two germline ends. Looking up the rest from reference TRBV28 and TRBJ1-3 gives the full variable domain: DVKVTQSSRYLVKRTGEKVFLECVQDMDHENMFWYRQDPGLGLRLIYFSYDVKMKEKGDIPEGYSVSREKKERFSLILESASTNQTSMYLCASSLGGDSGNTIYFGEGSWLTVV.